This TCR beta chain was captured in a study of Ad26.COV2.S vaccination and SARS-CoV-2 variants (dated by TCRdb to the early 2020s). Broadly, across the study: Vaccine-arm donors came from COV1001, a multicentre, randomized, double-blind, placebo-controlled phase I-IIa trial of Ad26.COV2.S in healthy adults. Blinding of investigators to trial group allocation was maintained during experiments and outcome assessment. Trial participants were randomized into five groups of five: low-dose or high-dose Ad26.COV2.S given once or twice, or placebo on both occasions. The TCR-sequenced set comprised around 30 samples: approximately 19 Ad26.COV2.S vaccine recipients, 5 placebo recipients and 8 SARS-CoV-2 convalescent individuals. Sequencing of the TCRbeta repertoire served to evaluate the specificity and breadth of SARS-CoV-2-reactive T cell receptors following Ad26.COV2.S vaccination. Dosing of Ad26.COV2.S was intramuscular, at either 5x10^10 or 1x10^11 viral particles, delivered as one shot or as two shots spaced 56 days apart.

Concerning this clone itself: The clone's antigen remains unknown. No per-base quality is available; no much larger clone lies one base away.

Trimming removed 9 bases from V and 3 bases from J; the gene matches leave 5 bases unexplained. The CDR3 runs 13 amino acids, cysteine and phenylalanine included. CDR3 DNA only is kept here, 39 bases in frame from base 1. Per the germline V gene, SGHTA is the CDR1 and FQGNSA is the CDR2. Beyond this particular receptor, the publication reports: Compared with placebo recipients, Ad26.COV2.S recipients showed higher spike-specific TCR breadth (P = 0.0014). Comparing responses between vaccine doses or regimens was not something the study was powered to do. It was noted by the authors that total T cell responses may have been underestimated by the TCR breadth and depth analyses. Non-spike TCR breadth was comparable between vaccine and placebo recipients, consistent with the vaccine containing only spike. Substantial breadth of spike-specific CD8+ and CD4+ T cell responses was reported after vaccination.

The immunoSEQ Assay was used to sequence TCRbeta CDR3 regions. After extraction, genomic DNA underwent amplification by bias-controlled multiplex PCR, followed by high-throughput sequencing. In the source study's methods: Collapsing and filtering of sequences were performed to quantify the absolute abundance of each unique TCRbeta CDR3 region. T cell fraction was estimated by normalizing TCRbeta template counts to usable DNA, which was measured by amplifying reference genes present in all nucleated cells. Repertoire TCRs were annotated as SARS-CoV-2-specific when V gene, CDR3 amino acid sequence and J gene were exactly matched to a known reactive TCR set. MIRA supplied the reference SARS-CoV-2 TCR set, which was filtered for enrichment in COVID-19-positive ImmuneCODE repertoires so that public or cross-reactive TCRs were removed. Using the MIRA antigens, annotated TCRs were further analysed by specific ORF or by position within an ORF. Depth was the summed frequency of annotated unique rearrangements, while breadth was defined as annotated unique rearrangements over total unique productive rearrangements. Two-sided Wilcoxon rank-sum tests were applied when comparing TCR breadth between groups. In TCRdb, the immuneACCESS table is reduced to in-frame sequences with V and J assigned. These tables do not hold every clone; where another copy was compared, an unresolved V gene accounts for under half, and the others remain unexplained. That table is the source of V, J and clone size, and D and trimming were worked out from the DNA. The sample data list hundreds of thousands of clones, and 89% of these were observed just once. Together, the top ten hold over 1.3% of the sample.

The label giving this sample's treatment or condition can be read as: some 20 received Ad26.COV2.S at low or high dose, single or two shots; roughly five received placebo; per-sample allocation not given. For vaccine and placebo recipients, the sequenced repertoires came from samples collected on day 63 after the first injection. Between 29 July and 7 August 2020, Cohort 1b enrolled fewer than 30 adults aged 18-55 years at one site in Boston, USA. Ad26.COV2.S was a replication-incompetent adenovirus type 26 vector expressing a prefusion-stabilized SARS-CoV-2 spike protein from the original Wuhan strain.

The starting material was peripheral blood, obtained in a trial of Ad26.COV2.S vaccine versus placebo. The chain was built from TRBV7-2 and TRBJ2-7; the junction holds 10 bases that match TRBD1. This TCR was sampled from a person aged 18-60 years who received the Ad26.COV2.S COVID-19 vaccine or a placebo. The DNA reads TGTGCCAGTTTGAGGACAGGGGGCTACGAGCAGTACTTC. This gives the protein CASLRTGGYEQYF.